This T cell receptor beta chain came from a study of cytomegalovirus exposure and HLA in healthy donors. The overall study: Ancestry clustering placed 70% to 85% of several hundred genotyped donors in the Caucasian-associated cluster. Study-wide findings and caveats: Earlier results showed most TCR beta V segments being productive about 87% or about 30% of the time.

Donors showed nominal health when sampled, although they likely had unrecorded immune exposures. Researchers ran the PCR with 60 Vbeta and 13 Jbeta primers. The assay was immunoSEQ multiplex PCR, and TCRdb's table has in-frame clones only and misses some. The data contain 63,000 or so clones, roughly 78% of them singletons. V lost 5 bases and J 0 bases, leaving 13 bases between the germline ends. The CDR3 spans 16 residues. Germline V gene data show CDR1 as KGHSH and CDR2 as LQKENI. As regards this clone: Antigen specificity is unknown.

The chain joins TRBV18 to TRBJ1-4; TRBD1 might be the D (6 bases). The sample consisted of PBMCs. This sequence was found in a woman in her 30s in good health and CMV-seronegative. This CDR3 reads CASSRTALATNEKLFF. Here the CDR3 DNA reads TGTGCCAGCTCAAGGACAGCCCTCGCAACTAATGAAAAACTGTTTTTT.